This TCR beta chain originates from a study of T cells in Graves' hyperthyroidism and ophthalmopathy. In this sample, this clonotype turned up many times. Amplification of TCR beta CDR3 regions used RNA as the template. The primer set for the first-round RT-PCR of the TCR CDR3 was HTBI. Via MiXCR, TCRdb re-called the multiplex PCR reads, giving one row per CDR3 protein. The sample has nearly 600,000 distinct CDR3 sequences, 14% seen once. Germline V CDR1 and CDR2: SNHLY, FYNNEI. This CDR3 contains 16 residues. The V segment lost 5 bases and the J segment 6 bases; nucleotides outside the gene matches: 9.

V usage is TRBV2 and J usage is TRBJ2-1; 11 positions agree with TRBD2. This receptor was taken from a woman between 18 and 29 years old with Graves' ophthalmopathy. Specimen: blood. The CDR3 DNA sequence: TGTGCCAGCAGTCGGGTACTAGCGGGAGAGGGCAATGAGCAGTTCTTC. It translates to CASSRVLAGEGNEQFF.